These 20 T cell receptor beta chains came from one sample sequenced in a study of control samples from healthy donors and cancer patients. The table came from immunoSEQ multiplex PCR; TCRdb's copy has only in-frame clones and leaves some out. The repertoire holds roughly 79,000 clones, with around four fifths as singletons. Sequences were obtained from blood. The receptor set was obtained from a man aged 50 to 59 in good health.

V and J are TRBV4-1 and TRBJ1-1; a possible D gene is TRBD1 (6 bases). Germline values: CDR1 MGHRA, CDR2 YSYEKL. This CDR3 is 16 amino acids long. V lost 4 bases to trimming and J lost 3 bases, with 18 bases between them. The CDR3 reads CASSPGVPPSHTEAFF. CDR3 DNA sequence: TGCGCCAGCAGCCCAGGGGTCCCCCCCTCGCACACTGAAGCTTTCTTT.

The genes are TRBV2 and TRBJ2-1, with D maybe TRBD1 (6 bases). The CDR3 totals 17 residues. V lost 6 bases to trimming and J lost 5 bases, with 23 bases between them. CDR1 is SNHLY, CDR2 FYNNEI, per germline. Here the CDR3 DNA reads TGTGCCAGCAGCCCCTTTTTCAGGGGTGGTAGGAACAATGAGCAGTTCTTC. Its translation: CASSPFFRGGRNNEQFF.

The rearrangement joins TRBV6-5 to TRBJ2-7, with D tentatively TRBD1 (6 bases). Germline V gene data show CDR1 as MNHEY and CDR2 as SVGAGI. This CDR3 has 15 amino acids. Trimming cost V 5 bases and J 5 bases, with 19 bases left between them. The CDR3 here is CASSPLQGNLHEQYF. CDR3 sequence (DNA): TGTGCCAGCAGTCCTTTACAGGGCAATCTCCACGAGCAGTACTTC.

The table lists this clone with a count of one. CDR3 protein: CATSDLGTGRRGGELFF. The CDR3 DNA reads as TGTGCCACCAGTGACCTAGGGACAGGGAGACGGGGCGGGGAGCTGTTTTTT. The rearrangement links TRBV24-1 to TRBJ2-2; 9 nucleotides line up with TRBD1. Germline CDR1 and CDR2: KGHDR and SFDVKD. V was clipped by 4 bases and J by 7 bases; unmatched bases: 12. The CDR3 extends over 17 amino acids.

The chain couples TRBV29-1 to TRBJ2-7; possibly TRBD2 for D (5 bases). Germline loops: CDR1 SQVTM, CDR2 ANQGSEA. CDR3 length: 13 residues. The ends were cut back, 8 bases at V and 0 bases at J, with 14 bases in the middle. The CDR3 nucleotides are TGCAGCTTGCGGACTGATGACTCCTACGAGCAGTACTTC. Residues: CSLRTDDSYEQYF.

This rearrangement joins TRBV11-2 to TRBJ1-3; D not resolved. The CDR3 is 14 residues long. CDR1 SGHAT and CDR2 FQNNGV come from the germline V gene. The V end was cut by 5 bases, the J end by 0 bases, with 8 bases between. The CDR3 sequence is CASSPIFSGNTIYF. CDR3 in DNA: TGTGCCAGCAGCCCGATCTTCTCTGGAAACACCATATATTTT.

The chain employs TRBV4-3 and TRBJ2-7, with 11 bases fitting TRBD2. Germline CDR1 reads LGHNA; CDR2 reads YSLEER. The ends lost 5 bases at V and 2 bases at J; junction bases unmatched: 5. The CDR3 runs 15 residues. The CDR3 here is CASSDGTSGAYEQYF. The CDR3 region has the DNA TGCGCCAGCAGCGACGGGACTAGCGGAGCCTACGAGCAGTACTTC.

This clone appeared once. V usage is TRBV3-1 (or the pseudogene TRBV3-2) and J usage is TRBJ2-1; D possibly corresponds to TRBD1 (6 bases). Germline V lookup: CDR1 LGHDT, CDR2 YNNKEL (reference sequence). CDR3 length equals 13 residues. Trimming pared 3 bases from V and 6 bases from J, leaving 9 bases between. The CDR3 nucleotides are TGTGCCAGCAGCCAGCAGGGGATCAATGAGCAGTTCTTC. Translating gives CASSQQGINEQFF.

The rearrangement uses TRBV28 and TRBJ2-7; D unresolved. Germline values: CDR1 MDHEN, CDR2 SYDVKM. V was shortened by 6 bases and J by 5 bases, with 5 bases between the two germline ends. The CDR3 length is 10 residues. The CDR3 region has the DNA TGTGCCAGCAGAAGTAACGAGCAGTACTTC. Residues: CASRSNEQYF.

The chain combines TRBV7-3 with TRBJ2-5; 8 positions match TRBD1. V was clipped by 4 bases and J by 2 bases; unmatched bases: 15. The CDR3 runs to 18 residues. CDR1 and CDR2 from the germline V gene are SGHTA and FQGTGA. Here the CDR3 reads CASSSRQGPPPLQETQYF. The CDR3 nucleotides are TGTGCCAGCAGCTCCAGACAGGGGCCTCCCCCCCTACAAGAGACCCAGTACTTC.

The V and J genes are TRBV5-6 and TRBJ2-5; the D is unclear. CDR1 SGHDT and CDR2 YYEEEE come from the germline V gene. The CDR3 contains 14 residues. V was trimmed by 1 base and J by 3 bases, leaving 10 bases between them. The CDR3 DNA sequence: TGTGCCAGCAGCTTGCTTAGTGTTGAAGAGACCCAGTACTTC. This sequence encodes CASSLLSVEETQYF.

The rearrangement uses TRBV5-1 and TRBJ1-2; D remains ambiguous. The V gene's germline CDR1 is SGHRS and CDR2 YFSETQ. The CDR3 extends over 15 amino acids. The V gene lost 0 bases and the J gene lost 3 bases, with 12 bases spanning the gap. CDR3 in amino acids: CASSLEAPGDYGYTF. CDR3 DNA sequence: TGCGCCAGCAGCTTGGAGGCTCCCGGAGACTATGGCTACACCTTC.

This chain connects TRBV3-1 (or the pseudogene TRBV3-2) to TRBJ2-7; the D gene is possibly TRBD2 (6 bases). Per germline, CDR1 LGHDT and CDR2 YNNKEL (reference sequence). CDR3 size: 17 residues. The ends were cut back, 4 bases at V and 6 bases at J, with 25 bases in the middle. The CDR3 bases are TGTGCCAGCAGCCCCTCCAGAGGAGGGACCGTCCCCAGCGAGCAGTACTTC. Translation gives CASSPSRGGTVPSEQYF.

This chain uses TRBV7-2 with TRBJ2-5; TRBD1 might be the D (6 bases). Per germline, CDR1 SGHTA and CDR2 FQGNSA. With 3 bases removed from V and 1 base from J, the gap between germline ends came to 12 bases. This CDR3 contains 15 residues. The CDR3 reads CASSLSRGFQETQYF. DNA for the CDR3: TGTGCCAGCAGCTTGAGCAGGGGATTCCAAGAGACCCAGTACTTC.

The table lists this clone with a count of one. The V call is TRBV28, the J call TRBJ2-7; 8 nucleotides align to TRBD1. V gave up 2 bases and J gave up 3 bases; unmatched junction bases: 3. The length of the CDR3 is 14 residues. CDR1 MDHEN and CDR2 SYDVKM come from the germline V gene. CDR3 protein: CASSLTDRDYEQYF. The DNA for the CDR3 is TGTGCCAGCAGTTTAACGGACAGGGACTACGAGCAGTACTTC. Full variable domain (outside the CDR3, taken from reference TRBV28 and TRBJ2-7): DVKVTQSSRYLVKRTGEKVFLECVQDMDHENMFWYRQDPGLGLRLIYFSYDVKMKEKGDIPEGYSVSREKKERFSLILESASTNQTSMYLCASSLTDRDYEQYFGPGTRLTVT.

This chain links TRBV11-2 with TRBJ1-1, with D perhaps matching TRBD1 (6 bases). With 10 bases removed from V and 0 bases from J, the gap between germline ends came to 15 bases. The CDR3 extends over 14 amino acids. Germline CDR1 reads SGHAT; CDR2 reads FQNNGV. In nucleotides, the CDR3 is TGTGCCACTTCGACAGGCAACATGAACACTGAAGCTTTCTTT. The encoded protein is CATSTGNMNTEAFF.

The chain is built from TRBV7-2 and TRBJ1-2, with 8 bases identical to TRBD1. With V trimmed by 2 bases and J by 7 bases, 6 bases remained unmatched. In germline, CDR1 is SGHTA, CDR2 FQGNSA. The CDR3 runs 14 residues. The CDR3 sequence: CASSLQQGESGYTF. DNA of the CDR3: TGTGCCAGCAGCTTACAACAGGGGGAGTCTGGCTACACCTTC. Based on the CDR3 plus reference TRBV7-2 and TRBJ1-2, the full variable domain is GAGVSQSPSNKVTEKGKDVELRCDPISGHTALYWYRQSLGQGLEFLIYFQGNSAPDKSGLPSDRFSAERTGGSVSTLTIQRTQQEDSAVYLCASSLQQGESGYTFGSGTRLTVV.

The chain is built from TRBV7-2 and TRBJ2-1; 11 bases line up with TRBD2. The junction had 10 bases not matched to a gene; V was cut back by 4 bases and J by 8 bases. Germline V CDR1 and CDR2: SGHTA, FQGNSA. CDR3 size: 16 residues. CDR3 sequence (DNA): TGTGCCAGCAGCTCGGGACTAGCGGTAATAAACTATGAGCAGTTCTTC. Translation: CASSSGLAVINYEQFF. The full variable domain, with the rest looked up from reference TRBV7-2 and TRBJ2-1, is GAGVSQSPSNKVTEKGKDVELRCDPISGHTALYWYRQSLGQGLEFLIYFQGNSAPDKSGLPSDRFSAERTGGSVSTLTIQRTQQEDSAVYLCASSSGLAVINYEQFFGPGTRLTVL.

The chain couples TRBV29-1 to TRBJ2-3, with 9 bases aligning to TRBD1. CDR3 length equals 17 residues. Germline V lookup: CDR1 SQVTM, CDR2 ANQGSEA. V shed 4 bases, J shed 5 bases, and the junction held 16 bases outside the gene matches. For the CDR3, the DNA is TGCAGCGTTGCCCCCGCTACCGGGACAGGGAGATTAGATACGCAGTATTTT. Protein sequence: CSVAPATGTGRLDTQYF.

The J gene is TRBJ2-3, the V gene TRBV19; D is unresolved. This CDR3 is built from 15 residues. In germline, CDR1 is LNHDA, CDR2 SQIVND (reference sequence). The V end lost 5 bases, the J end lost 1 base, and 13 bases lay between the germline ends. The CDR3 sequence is CASSYASWGTDTQYF. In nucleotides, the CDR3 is TGTGCCAGTAGTTACGCATCCTGGGGCACAGATACGCAGTATTTT.